Included here is one T cell receptor beta chain sequence, with context. This clonotype has ten or more counts. The target of this receptor is not known. Base qualities are missing; no much larger clone stands one base away. Donors were approximately 42 systemically healthy Caucasian individuals from Russia aged about 6 to 100 years. Each donor gave approximately 9.3 milliliters of peripheral blood, collected into EDTA-treated Vacutainer tubes. Ficoll-Paque density-gradient centrifugation was used to isolate PBMCs, with at least 6.5 million obtained per sample. Total RNA, at least 6 micrograms per sample, was extracted from PBMCs with Trizol reagent. The percentages of naive CD45RAhigh/CD27high T cells were determined by flow cytometry on a PBMC aliquot from every donor. The method was 5' RACE. Sequenced on an Illumina HiSeq 2500. The second PCR ran for about 6 to 11 cycles and used a J-beta primer mix along with a sample-barcoded 5' primer. A unique molecular identifier was introduced onto each TCR beta cDNA molecule by a template-switch 5' adaptor carrying 12 random nucleotides. Each sample yielded at least 3 million CDR3-containing paired-end reads. First-strand cDNA was synthesized from all RNA with the Mint cDNA synthesis kit, primed by a TRBC-specific oligonucleotide. Following uracil-DNA glycosylase treatment, all cDNA underwent a first 18-cycle PCR with the universal primers M1SS and BC2_uni_R. Per the authors' processing: Each sample was normalized by randomly selecting 1 million high-quality reads, each carrying a distinct molecular identifier. Reads with shared molecular identifiers were discarded instead of being binned into consensus sequences. MiTCR, run with a Q25 quality threshold and the strictest error-elimination algorithm, handled CDR3 identification, clonotype clustering and error correction. Lower-bound total TCR beta diversity was estimated with a nonparametric unseen species model using Euler transformation. Through fastp at Q25 and MiXCR, TCRdb rebuilt clones from the public reads, retaining in-frame beta chains. Every CDR3 protein is listed once, alongside the most common genes and DNA of its rows. These V and J calls rely on TCRdb rather than the paper's analysis. This sample has more than 750,000 distinct CDR3 sequences in its table, and 25% to 35% of those were observed once. Roughly 10% of the sample goes to the ten largest clones.

The data were obtained in a study of blood T cells in healthy people across ages (dated by TCRdb to the mid-2010s). Some background on the complete study: In model experiments, template switching captured about one uniquely barcoded TCR beta cDNA molecule for every two T cells. Age-related changes in TCR beta repertoire diversity were measured in the study by deep sequencing normalized with unique cDNA molecular identifiers. Donors were grouped into four age groups: young (average approximately 15 years), middle-aged (around 39), aged (approximately 67) and long-lived (approximately 78). For two donors (one aged 18 to 29 and one aged 80 or older), the study analyzed two additional independent replicas of 1 million unique cDNA reads from the same blood draw. General findings and caveats noted by the study authors: The percentage of naive T cells measured by flow cytometry correlated strongly with observed TCR beta diversity. Estimates of total diversity based on one million sequenced T cells were considered lower bounds and underestimates. The long-lived group showed more naive CD4+ T cells, fewer expanded clones and increased TCR diversity than the aged group, suggesting age selection. The CMV infection status of donors was not known, potentially confounding age-related changes in expanded clonotypes. Conclusive comparison of naive and antigen-experienced compartments was prevented by the profiling of bulk unsorted PBMCs. As age increased, observed TCR beta diversity per million T cells dropped in a roughly linear way, and a significant reduction was already evident by age about 40.

Including cysteine and phenylalanine, the CDR3 has 12 amino acids. CDR3 DNA only is kept here, 36 bases in frame from base 1. Deletion took 5 bases off V and 7 bases off J, with a span of 11 bases between the germline ends. As encoded in the germline V gene, CDR1 is MDHEN while CDR2 is SYDVKM. The same data also contributed to another study, on T cells of mothers and their children. Taken from the second paper: Nine systemically healthy Caucasian individuals served as donors, namely three mothers together with their six children. cDNA synthesis used all of the extracted RNA, with around 1.5 ug of RNA in each 15 ul reaction. In the second PCR, the M1S primer added sample barcodes and 2-4 random nucleotides. More than 8 million TCR beta CDR3 reads were obtained from each mother, and 2.5 million to 3 million reads were obtained from each child. TCR recombination output is similarly shaped by thymic selection in related and unrelated pairs, with a minor effect exerted by inherited differences. Normalized repertoire overlap was always slightly but never significantly higher in related than unrelated mother-child pairs. With a sensitivity of approximately 100 clones per million clonotypes, no persistent microchimeric T cell clones were detected. The study used deep NGS to compare TCR beta repertoires of mothers and children, seeking features distinguishing related mother-child pairs from unrelated individuals. On average, the children were around 11 +/- 4 years old, while the mothers were roughly 40 +/- 4 years old. After adapters were ligated using NEBNext reagents, the libraries underwent 100+100 nt paired-end sequencing on an Illumina HiSeq 2000. To avoid cross-contamination, the mother libraries and the child libraries were prepared a month apart and sequenced in separate runs. Each donor had between about 450,000 and 2,100,000 distinct TCR beta clonotypes identified. Naive TCR beta clonotypes were estimated from low-frequency clonotypes matched to each donor's FACS-determined naive share, without sorting.

The clonotype originates from a woman between 35 and 50 years old in good health. Sequenced: blood. This chain is built from TRBV28 and TRBJ2-5; the D gene is unclear. The nucleotides read TGTGCCAGCAGTCCCCTCGGAATGACCCAGTACTTC. It translates as CASSPLGMTQYF.